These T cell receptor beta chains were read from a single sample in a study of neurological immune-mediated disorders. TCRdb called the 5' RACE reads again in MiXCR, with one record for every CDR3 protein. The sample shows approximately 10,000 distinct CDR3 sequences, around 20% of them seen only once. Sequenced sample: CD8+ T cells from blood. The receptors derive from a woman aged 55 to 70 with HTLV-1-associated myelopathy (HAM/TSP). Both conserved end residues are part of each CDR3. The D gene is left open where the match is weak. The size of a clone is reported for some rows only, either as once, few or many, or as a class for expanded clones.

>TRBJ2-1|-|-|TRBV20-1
CSARDLVGAANEQFF
TGCAGTGCTAGAGATCTCGTGGGGGCGGCCAATGAGCAGTTCTTC
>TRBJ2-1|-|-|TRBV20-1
CSASPAYGGNEQFF
TGCAGTGCTAGCCCCGCCTACGGGGGCAATGAGCAGTTCTTC
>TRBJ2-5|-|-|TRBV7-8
CASSSSTPAKETQYF
TGTGCCAGCAGCTCCTCGACGCCTGCCAAAGAGACCCAGTACTTC
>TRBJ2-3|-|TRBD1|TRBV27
CASKIRDRALDTQYF
TGTGCCAGCAAAATCCGCGACAGGGCACTAGATACGCAGTATTTT
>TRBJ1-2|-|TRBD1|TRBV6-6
CASSYKDRGVYGYTF
TGTGCCAGCAGTTACAAGGACAGGGGGGTCTATGGCTACACCTTC
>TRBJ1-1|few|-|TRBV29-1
CSPAEVTEAFF
TGCAGCCCAGCGGAGGTTACTGAAGCTTTCTTT
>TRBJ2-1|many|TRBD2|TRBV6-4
CASSDGTTGGQFF
TGTGCCAGCAGTGACGGGACTACCGGTGGGCAGTTCTTC
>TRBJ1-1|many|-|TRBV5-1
CASSLYERRYTEAFF
TGCGCCAGCAGCCTATATGAGAGGAGGTACACTGAAGCTTTCTTT
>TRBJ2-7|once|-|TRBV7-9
CASSLAGTPYEQYF
TGTGCCAGCAGCTTAGCGGGGACCCCATACGAGCAGTACTTC
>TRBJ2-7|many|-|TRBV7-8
CASSFRTESSYEQYF
TGTGCCAGCAGCTTCAGAACAGAGAGCTCCTACGAGCAGTACTTC
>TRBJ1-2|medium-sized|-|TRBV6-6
CAGFRGGDGYTF
TGTGCCGGATTCAGGGGTGGAGATGGCTACACCTTC
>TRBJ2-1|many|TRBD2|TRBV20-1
CSAPGAFGGAIRNEQFF
TGCAGTGCTCCCGGGGCCTTCGGGGGGGCAATAAGAAATGAGCAGTTCTTC
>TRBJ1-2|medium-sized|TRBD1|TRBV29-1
CSVPSLQGGLYGYTF
TGCAGCGTTCCTTCACTGCAGGGGGGATTATATGGCTACACCTTC
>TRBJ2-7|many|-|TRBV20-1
CSARPESYEQYF
TGCAGTGCTAGACCCGAAAGCTACGAGCAGTACTTC
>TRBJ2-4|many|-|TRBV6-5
CASSYSAGGSGAKNIQYF
TGTGCCAGCAGTTACTCGGCCGGGGGCTCGGGCGCCAAAAACATTCAGTACTTC
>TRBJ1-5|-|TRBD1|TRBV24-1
CATSDFKKDRGRGNQPQHF
TGTGCCACCAGTGATTTTAAAAAGGACAGGGGGAGGGGCAATCAGCCCCAGCATTTT
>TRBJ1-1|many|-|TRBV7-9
CASSLALLGTTYQAFF
TGTGCCAGCAGCTTAGCCCTACTCGGGACTACCTATCAGGCTTTCTTT
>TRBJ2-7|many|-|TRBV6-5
CASGPTSSSYEQYF
TGTGCCAGCGGCCCAACATCGAGCTCCTACGAGCAGTACTTC
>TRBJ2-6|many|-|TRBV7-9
CASSLAGRVAGANVLTF
TGTGCCAGCAGCTTAGCCGGCAGGGTGGCTGGGGCCAACGTCCTGACTTTC
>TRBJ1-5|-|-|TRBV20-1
CSAGLGGGDQPQHF
TGCAGTGCTGGCCTCGGGGGGGGCGATCAGCCCCAGCATTTT
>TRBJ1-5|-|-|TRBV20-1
CSAGRGDPSSNQPQHF
TGCAGTGCCGGGAGGGGAGACCCCTCTAGCAATCAGCCCCAGCATTTT
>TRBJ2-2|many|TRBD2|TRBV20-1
CSARGLAGTLRNTGELFF
TGCAGTGCTAGAGGACTAGCGGGGACTCTGAGAAACACCGGGGAGCTGTTTTTT
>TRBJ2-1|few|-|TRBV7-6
CASSTPITGGLGDEQFF
TGTGCCAGCAGCACACCGATCACGGGGGGCTTAGGCGATGAGCAGTTCTTC
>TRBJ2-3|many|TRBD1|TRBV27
CASSFIAGTGDTDTQYF
TGTGCCAGCAGTTTTATAGCCGGGACAGGGGATACTGATACGCAGTATTTT
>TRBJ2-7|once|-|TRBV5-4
CATSDSVYEQYF
TGTGCCACCTCTGACTCAGTATACGAGCAGTACTTC
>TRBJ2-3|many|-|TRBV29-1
CSVEWTALTDTQYF
TGCAGCGTCGAGTGGACAGCCCTCACAGATACGCAGTATTTT
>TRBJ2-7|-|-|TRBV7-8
CASSLDTYEQYF
TGTGCCAGCAGCCTGGACACCTACGAGCAGTACTTC
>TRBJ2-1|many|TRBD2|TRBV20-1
CSLAGGDYNEQFF
TGCAGCCTAGCGGGGGGGGATTACAATGAGCAGTTCTTC
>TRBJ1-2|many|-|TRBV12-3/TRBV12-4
CASSLSGGGDGYTF
TGTGCCAGCAGTTTATCAGGTGGCGGGGATGGCTACACCTTC
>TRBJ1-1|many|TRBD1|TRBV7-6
CASSSGGRAEAFF
TGTGCCAGCAGTTCAGGGGGCAGGGCCGAAGCTTTCTTT
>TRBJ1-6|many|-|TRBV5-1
CASSTTGNSPLHF
TGCGCCAGCTCAACAACGGGGAATTCACCCCTCCACTTT
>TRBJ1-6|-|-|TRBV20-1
CSAGLGGGNSPLHF
TGCAGTGCTGGCCTCGGGGGGGGTAATTCACCCCTCCACTTT
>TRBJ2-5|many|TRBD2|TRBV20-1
CSARIGGGRETQYF
TGCAGTGCTAGGATCGGCGGGGGTCGAGAGACCCAGTACTTC
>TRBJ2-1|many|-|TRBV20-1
CSAELKFPEQFF
TGCAGTGCCGAGCTTAAATTTCCGGAGCAGTTCTTC
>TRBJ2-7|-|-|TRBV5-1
CASSFYICSATWDRVYEQYF
-
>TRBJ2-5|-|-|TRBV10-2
CASSSSGTQYF
TGCGCCAGCAGCTCCTCGGGGACCCAGTACTTC
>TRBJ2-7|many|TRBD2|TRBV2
CASYGLAGGFLSYEQYF
TGTGCCAGCTATGGACTAGCGGGGGGTTTCCTCTCCTACGAGCAGTACTTC
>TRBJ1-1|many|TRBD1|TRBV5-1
CASSGDRGLDEAFF
TGCGCCAGCAGCGGGGACAGGGGCCTTGATGAAGCTTTCTTT
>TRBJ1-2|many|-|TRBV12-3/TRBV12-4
CASSPSGESYGYTF
TGTGCCAGCAGTCCGTCAGGGGAGAGCTATGGCTACACCTTC
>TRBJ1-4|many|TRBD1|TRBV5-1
CASSLEGATNEKLFF
TGCGCCAGCAGCTTGGAGGGGGCTACTAATGAAAAACTGTTTTTT
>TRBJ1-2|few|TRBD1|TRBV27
CANSIERGHGYTF
TGTGCCAACAGCATTGAAAGGGGGCATGGCTACACCTTC
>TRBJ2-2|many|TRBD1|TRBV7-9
CATDTGQGRSTGELFF
TGTGCCACCGACACAGGACAGGGTAGGAGCACCGGGGAGCTGTTTTTT
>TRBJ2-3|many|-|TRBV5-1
CASSLGRGDTQYF
TGCGCCAGCAGCTTGGGACGGGGGGATACGCAGTATTTT
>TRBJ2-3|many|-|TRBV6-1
CASSEALSGPDTQYF
TGTGCCAGCAGTGAAGCCTTATCCGGGCCAGATACGCAGTATTTT
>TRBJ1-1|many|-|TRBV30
CAWRERENTEAFF
TGTGCCTGGAGGGAAAGGGAGAACACTGAAGCTTTCTTT
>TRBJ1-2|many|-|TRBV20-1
CSAPIGGLQGYTF
TGCAGTGCGCCGATTGGCGGACTGCAGGGCTACACCTTC
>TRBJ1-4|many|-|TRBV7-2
CASSFTREPTEKLFF
TGTGCCAGCAGCTTTACAAGGGAGCCCACTGAAAAACTGTTTTTT
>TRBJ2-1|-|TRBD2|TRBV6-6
CASRHTAAGGAANEQFF
TGTGCCAGCAGACACACGGCAGCCGGGGGGGCGGCCAATGAGCAGTTCTTC
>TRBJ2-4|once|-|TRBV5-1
CASSLNRGNEQYFGPGQPKNIQYF
-
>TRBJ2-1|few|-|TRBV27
CASSLSGGAANEQFF
TGTGCCAGCAGTTTATCAGGGGGGGCGGCCAATGAGCAGTTCTTC
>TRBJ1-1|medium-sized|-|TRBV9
CASSVAGQGTEAFF
TGTGCCAGCAGCGTGGCAGGGCAGGGGACTGAAGCTTTCTTT
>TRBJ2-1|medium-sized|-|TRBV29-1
CSVEWEDSGLNEQFF
TGCAGCGTTGAATGGGAGGACAGTGGACTCAATGAGCAGTTCTTC
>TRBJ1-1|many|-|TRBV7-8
CASSLKGPTSGGTEAFF
TGTGCCAGCAGCCTAAAAGGTCCAACATCTGGGGGCACTGAAGCTTTCTTT
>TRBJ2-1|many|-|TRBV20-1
CSARGVWYNEQFF
TGCAGTGCTAGAGGAGTCTGGTACAATGAGCAGTTCTTC